This T cell receptor beta chain comes out of a study of shared clonotypes between healthy human individuals. General study results and limits: Generation probabilities of non-shared clonotypes were lower (relative to those shared by all four donors).

Germline V CDR1 and CDR2: KGHSH, LQKENI. This CDR3 contains 16 residues. The germline V and J ends were trimmed by 0 bases and 0 bases, with 9 bases remaining between them. Running of the assay took place at deep level. Profiled with immunoSEQ multiplex PCR; TCRdb holds only in-frame clones, not every one. This table has 730,000 or so clones, 72% appearing once. This clone was detected only a few times. Its specificity is not known. What was sequenced was memory CD4+ T cells sorted from blood. This sample's subset: CD45RA-negative fraction. The chain links TRBV18 to TRBJ2-1; D is undetermined. The TCR sequence derives from a woman in her thirties in good health. CDR3 in DNA: TGTGCCAGCTCACCACCCCTGGTCAGCTCCTACAATGAGCAGTTCTTC. Protein product: CASSPPLVSSYNEQFF.